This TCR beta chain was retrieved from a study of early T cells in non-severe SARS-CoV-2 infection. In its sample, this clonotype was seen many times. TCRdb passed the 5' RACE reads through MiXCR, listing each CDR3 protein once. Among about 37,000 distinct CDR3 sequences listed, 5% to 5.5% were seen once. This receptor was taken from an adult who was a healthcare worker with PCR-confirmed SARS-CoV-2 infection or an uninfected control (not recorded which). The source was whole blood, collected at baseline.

The CDR3 here is CSVELRDRDPRNTGELFF. The CDR3, as DNA: TGCAGCGTTGAGTTGAGGGACAGGGACCCTAGGAACACCGGGGAGCTGTTTTTT. The chain combines TRBV29-1 with TRBJ2-2; the match to TRBD1 covers 9 bases. CDR1 and CDR2 from the germline V gene are SQVTM and ANQGSEA. This CDR3 is built from 18 residues. Unmatched junction bases numbered 12, after V lost 3 bases and J lost 1 base.